The 26 T cell receptor beta chains reported below all come from one sample, sequenced in a study of radiotherapy plus CTLA-4 blockade in lung cancer. Only in-frame clones appear in the TCRdb table, and some are missing; sequencing was by immunoSEQ multiplex PCR. The profile shows some 100,000 clones, about 77% of them singletons. Sequencing was performed on peripheral blood, taken from a patient treated with radiotherapy plus ipilimumab. The receptors originated from a human donor with non-small cell lung cancer who had a partial response to radiotherapy plus ipilimumab.

The chain combines TRBV28 with TRBJ2-5; 7 bases map to TRBD1. TRBJ2-7 matches the DNA end more closely, so the J call is doubtful. This CDR3 comprises 15 residues. Per germline, CDR1 MDHEN and CDR2 SYDVKM. The CDR3 protein is CASSAPTGVLYEQYF. The CDR3 coding sequence is TGTGCCAGCAGCGCTCCCACAGGGGTTTTATACGAGCAGTACTTC.

The gene calls are TRBV29-1 and TRBJ2-7; 8 bases match TRBD1. This CDR3 is 13 amino acids long. Germline V gene sequence: CDR1 SQVTM, CDR2 ANQGSEA. With V trimmed by 3 bases and J by 6 bases, 7 bases remained unmatched. CDR3 DNA: TGCAGCGTTGAGGGGACAGGTGGAGCCGAGCAGTACTTC. It encodes CSVEGTGGAEQYF.

This clone was counted a few times. This chain connects TRBV7-9 to TRBJ1-4; 8 nucleotides line up with TRBD1. The CDR3 contains 14 residues. V dropped 1 base and J dropped 8; count of bases not matched to a gene: 3. Germline assignment: CDR1 SEHNR and CDR2 FQNEAQ (reference sequence). The CDR3 region is CASSLGQGREKLFF. Written as DNA, the CDR3 is TGTGCCAGCAGCTTAGGACAGGGGCGAGAAAAACTGTTTTTT.

The chain recombines TRBV28 with TRBJ2-7; no firm D call. The V end was cut by 6 bases, the J end by 0 bases, with 12 bases between. Germline V gives CDR1 MDHEN, CDR2 SYDVKM. This CDR3 comprises 14 residues. CDR3: CASSPPVSSYEQYF. CDR3 nucleotide sequence: TGTGCCAGCAGCCCTCCGGTAAGCTCCTACGAGCAGTACTTC.

The chain employs TRBV19 and TRBJ2-7; D perhaps matches TRBD1 (6 bases). The V gene lost 5 bases and the J gene lost 12 bases, with 23 bases spanning the gap. The CDR3 totals 14 residues. Germline-derived CDR1 and CDR2 are LNHDA and SQIVND (reference sequence). The CDR3 DNA is TGTGCCAGTAGTCTGACAGGCGCGGGCTCCCCGATGTACGTC. It codes for CASSLTGAGSPMYV.

This chain connects TRBV5-6 to TRBJ2-1; 7 bases fit TRBD2. CDR3 length: 16 amino acids. J lost 2 bases, V lost 3 bases, and 8 bases had no gene match. CDR1 is SGHDT and CDR2 is YYEEEE in the germline V gene. The CDR3 here is CASSSRGRGAYNEQFF. The CDR3 nucleotides are TGTGCCAGCAGCTCCCGAGGGAGGGGAGCCTACAATGAGCAGTTCTTC.

This sequence joins TRBV5-4 and TRBJ2-5; D not certain. The ends were cut back, 4 bases at V and 0 bases at J, with 7 bases in the middle. The germline V gene encodes CDR1 SGHNT and CDR2 YYREEE (reference sequence). The CDR3 sequence is 13 residues long. DNA of the CDR3: TGTGCCAGCAGCCTCGTAGACCAAGAGACCCAGTACTTC. Translation gives CASSLVDQETQYF.

The table lists this clone with a few counts. The chain employs TRBV2 and TRBJ1-1, with D perhaps TRBD1 (5 bases). The CDR3 has 17 amino acids. Germline assignment: CDR1 SNHLY and CDR2 FYNNEI. V gave up 3 bases and J gave up 3 bases, with 20 bases separating them. The CDR3 nucleotides are TGTGCCAGCAGTGACAATCCGGCAGGGCTGGTGGACACTGAAGCTTTCTTT. Translation: CASSDNPAGLVDTEAFF. The whole variable domain, filled in from reference TRBV2 and TRBJ1-1, reads EPEVTQTPSHQVTQMGQEVILRCVPISNHLYFYWYRQILGQKVEFLVSFYNNEISEKSEIFDDQFSVERPDGSNFTLKIRSTKLEDSAMYFCASSDNPAGLVDTEAFFGQGTRLTVV.

This clone was recorded only once. V usage is TRBV6-5 and J usage is TRBJ1-1; 8 bases fit TRBD1. Germline loops: CDR1 MNHEY, CDR2 SVGAGI. V dropped 0 bases and J dropped 4; count of bases not matched to a gene: 7. CDR3 length: 16 amino acids. The CDR3 is CASSYSDHRGATEAFF. The CDR3 DNA follows: TGTGCCAGCAGTTACTCAGACCACAGGGGGGCCACTGAAGCTTTCTTT.

This chain links TRBV28 with TRBJ1-2; a possible D gene is TRBD1 (6 bases). The CDR3 runs 12 residues. Trimming left V 5 bases short and J 4 bases short, with 8 bases between. Per the germline V gene, CDR1 is MDHEN and CDR2 is SYDVKM. CDR3 residues: CASSRTVYGYTF. In DNA form, the CDR3 reads TGTGCCAGCAGTCGGACAGTCTATGGCTACACCTTC.

This clone has just a few counts. The V call is TRBV28, the J call TRBJ2-2, with TRBD2 identical over 10 bases. The CDR3 totals 15 residues. V lost 9 bases, J lost 7 bases, and 11 bases stayed unmatched. Germline V gives CDR1 MDHEN, CDR2 SYDVKM. The DNA for the CDR3 is TGTGCCAGTCGAGCGGGAGGGGGTCGGGTCGGGGAGCTGTTTTTT. This codes for CASRAGGGRVGELFF.

V gene TRBV10-3 combines with J gene TRBJ1-4, with TRBD1 matching 7 bases. Per the germline V gene, CDR1 is ENHRY and CDR2 is SYGVKD. Trimming cost V 11 bases and J 4 bases; bases outside gene matches: 7. The CDR3 is made up of 13 amino acids. The CDR3 reads CASRTGGNEKLFF. CDR3 in DNA: TGTGCCTCCCGGACAGGAGGTAATGAAAAACTGTTTTTT.

The chain has TRBV6-7 and TRBJ2-7; D unresolved. TRBV6-7 is an ORF; its function is uncertain. V gave up 4 bases and J gave up 2 bases, with 15 bases separating them. This CDR3 is built from 15 residues. CDR3 loop: CASSCPTEKTYEQYF. The CDR3 DNA follows: TGTGCCAGCAGTTGCCCGACGGAGAAGACCTACGAGCAGTACTTC.

CDR3 bases: TGTGCCAGCAGCTTAGAACGGTGGAGCAATCAGCCCCAGCATTTT. It is translated as CASSLERWSNQPQHF. The genes are TRBV7-8 and TRBJ1-5; D not resolved. Germline-derived CDR1 and CDR2 are SGHVS and FQNEAQ. V lost 1 base to trimming and J lost 1 base, with 8 bases between them. This CDR3 has 15 residues.

The chain recombines TRBV28 with TRBJ1-2, with 8 bases that match TRBD1. The CDR3 covers 15 residues. The ends lost 10 bases at V and 0 bases at J; junction bases unmatched: 10. Germline-derived CDR1 and CDR2 are MDHEN and SYDVKM. CDR3: CATYFGTGPNYGYTF. The DNA for the CDR3 is TGTGCCACCTACTTCGGGACAGGTCCTAACTATGGCTACACCTTC.

The chain has TRBV7-9 and TRBJ2-1; 12 nucleotides match TRBD2. Germline assignment: CDR1 SEHNR and CDR2 FQNEAQ (reference sequence). CDR3 length: 16 amino acids. The junction had 8 bases not matched to a gene; V was cut back by 3 bases and J by 8 bases. The CDR3, as DNA: TGTGCCAGCAGCTTCCTACCCGGACTAGCGGGATATGAGCAGTTCTTC. Its translation: CASSFLPGLAGYEQFF.

V gene TRBV5-1 combines with J gene TRBJ1-2; possibly TRBD1 for D (6 bases). Germline loops: CDR1 SGHRS, CDR2 YFSETQ. This CDR3 has 16 amino acids. V was clipped by 0 bases and J by 5 bases, with 17 bases between them. The CDR3 DNA reads TGCGCCAGCAGCTTGGCCTGGGGGGCCGGGGGGTATGGCTACACCTTC. Translated, it gives CASSLAWGAGGYGYTF. Using reference TRBV5-1 and TRBJ1-2 for the parts outside the CDR3, the full variable domain is KAGVTQTPRYLIKTRGQQVTLSCSPISGHRSVSWYQQTPGQGLQFLFEYFSETQRNKGNFPGRFSGRQFSNSRSEMNVSTLELGDSALYLCASSLAWGAGGYGYTFGSGTRLTVV.

The chain uses TRBV5-6 and TRBJ2-2, with 12 nucleotides matching TRBD2. This CDR3 has 14 amino acids. V shed 9 bases and J 5 bases; nucleotides not matched to a gene: 5. Germline V CDR1 and CDR2: SGHDT, YYEEEE. The CDR3 protein is CATIGLAGTGELFF. For the CDR3, the DNA is TGTGCCACTATCGGACTAGCGGGGACCGGGGAGCTGTTTTTT. The variable domain in full, completed from reference TRBV5-6 and TRBJ2-2, reads DAGVTQSPTHLIKTRGQQVTLRCSPKSGHDTVSWYQQALGQGPQFIFQYYEEEERQRGNFPDRFSGHQFPNYSSELNVNALLLGDSALYLCATIGLAGTGELFFGEGSRLTVL.

The genes are TRBV15 and TRBJ2-1; weak D call: TRBD1 (6 bases). The CDR3 has 17 amino acids. The V end lost 7 bases, the J end lost 5 bases, and 24 bases lay between the germline ends. The germline CDR1 and CDR2 sequences are LNHNV and YYDKDF (reference sequence). CDR3 sequence: CATKLKQGDGSDNEQFF. CDR3 DNA: TGTGCCACCAAACTGAAACAGGGTGACGGGTCTGACAATGAGCAGTTCTTC.

The chain links TRBV6-6 to TRBJ2-5; weak D call: TRBD2 (5 bases). This CDR3 spans 12 amino acids. The V gene's germline CDR1 is MNHNY and CDR2 SVGAGI (reference sequence). Trimming took off 2 bases at V and 13 bases at J, with 14 bases between the two ends. CDR3 sequence reads: CASSYMGTGMYF. CDR3 nucleotide sequence: TGTGCCAGCAGTTACATGGGCACCGGGATGTACTTC.

The genes are TRBV5-4 and TRBJ1-4; unclear D gene. This CDR3 has 15 residues. CDR1 is SGHNT, CDR2 YYREEE, per germline (reference sequence). Deletions cut 2 bases from V and 7 bases from J, with 15 bases between. The CDR3 sequence: CASSFEREAGEKLFF. The CDR3, as DNA: TGTGCCAGCAGCTTCGAGAGGGAGGCGGGTGAAAAACTGTTTTTT.

This clone was recorded once. The chain links TRBV7-2 to TRBJ2-1; TRBD2 matches 9 bases. Germline V lookup: CDR1 SGHTA, CDR2 FQGNSA. The trim removed 1 base at V and 2 bases at J, leaving 0 bases unmatched. This CDR3 has 15 residues. The chain's CDR3 is CASSLGGRAYNEQFF. The CDR3, as DNA: TGTGCCAGCAGCTTAGGCGGGAGGGCCTACAATGAGCAGTTCTTC.

The genes are TRBV28 and TRBJ2-3, with unresolved D. This CDR3 is built from 14 residues. Germline V CDR1 and CDR2: MDHEN, SYDVKM. With 1 base removed from V and 0 bases from J, the gap between germline ends came to 5 bases. CDR3 in DNA: TGTGCCAGCAGTTTATTCCAGAGCACAGATACGCAGTATTTT. Translation gives CASSLFQSTDTQYF.

The V call is TRBV19, the J call TRBJ2-2; a weak D match, TRBD1 (5 bases). The CDR3 is 16 residues long. V dropped 5 bases and J dropped 2 bases, with 15 bases sitting between them. The germline gives CDR1 LNHDA, CDR2 SQIVND (reference sequence). This CDR3 reads CASSPLQTANTGELFF. CDR3 sequence (DNA): TGTGCCAGTAGTCCCCTTCAGACAGCTAACACCGGGGAGCTGTTTTTT.

The gene calls are TRBV18 and TRBJ2-1; 10 bases map to TRBD1. There are 17 residues in the CDR3. The germline V gene has CDR1 KGHSH and CDR2 LQKENI. The trim removed 3 bases at V and 5 bases at J, leaving 10 bases unmatched. CDR3 loop: CASSPSPGTGAHNEQFF. Written as DNA, the CDR3 is TGTGCCAGCTCACCTTCGCCGGGGACAGGGGCCCACAATGAGCAGTTCTTC.

CDR3 protein: CASSQMGGMNTEAFF. The CDR3 DNA reads as TGTGCCAGCAGCCAGATGGGGGGTATGAACACTGAAGCTTTCTTT. The V call is TRBV13, the J call TRBJ1-1, with D possibly being TRBD1 (5 bases). CDR3 size: 15 residues. Germline values: CDR1 PRHDT, CDR2 FYEKMQ (reference sequence). V lost 5 bases and J lost 0, with 13 bases in between.